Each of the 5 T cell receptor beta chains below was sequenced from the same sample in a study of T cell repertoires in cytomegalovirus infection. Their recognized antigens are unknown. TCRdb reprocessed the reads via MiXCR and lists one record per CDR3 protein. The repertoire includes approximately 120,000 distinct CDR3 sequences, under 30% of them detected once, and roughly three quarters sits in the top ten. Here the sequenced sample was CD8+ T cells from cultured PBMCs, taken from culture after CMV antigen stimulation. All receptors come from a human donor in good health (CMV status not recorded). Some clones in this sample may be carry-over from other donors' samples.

CDR3 in DNA: TGTGCCAGCACCCAGGGGGGTGGAGGCACTGAAGCTTTCTTT. Encoded protein: CASTQGGGGTEAFF. V is TRBV9 and J is TRBJ1-1; 7 bases line up with TRBD1. Germline V gene sequence: CDR1 SGDLS, CDR2 YYNGEE. The CDR3 is 14 amino acids. V dropped 6 bases and J dropped 4; count of bases not matched to a gene: 9.

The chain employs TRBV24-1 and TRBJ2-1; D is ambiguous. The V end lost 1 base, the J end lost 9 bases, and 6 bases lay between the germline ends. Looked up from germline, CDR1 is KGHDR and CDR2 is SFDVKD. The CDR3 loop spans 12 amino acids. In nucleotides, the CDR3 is TGTGCCACCAGTGATTTATACGGTGAGCAGTTCTTC. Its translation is CATSDLYGEQFF.

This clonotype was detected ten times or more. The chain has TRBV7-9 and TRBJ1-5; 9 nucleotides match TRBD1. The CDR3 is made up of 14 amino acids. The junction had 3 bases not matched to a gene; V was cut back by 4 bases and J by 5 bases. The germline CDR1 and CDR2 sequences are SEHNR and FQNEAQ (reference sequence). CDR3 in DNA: TGTGCCAGCAGCTCGGGACAGGGTGATCAGCCCCAGCATTTT. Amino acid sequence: CASSSGQGDQPQHF. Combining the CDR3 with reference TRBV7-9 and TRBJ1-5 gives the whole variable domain DTGVSQNPRHKITKRGQNVTFRCDPISEHNRLYWYRQTLGQGPEFLTYFQNEAQLEKSRLLSDRFSAERPKGSFSTLEIQRTEQGDSAMYLCASSSGQGDQPQHFGDGTRLSIL.

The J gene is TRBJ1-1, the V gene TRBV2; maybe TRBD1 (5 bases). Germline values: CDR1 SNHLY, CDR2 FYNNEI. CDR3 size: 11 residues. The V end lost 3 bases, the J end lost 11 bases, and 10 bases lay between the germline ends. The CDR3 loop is CASSDRGPAFF. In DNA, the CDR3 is TGTGCCAGCAGTGATCGGGGCCCCGCTTTCTTT.

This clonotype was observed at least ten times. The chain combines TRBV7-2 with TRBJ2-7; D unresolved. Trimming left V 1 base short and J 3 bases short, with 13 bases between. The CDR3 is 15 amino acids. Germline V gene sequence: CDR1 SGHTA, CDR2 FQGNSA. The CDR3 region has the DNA TGTGCCAGCAGCTTAGAGCCCAGCAGATTCTACGAGCAGTACTTC. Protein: CASSLEPSRFYEQYF.